This TCR beta chain was found in a study of cytomegalovirus exposure and HLA in healthy donors. The study, taken as a whole, reports: Productive status was seen about 87% or about 30% of the time for most TCR beta V segments in an earlier analysis.

A note on this clone: Its antigen is undetermined.

Primers: 60 Vbeta forward and 13 Jbeta reverse. Sequencing used immunoSEQ multiplex PCR; TCRdb keeps in-frame clones, though not all of them. The sample contains about 160,000 clones, around four fifths of which appear only once. Germline lookup yields CDR1 GTSNPN and CDR2 SVGIG (reference sequence). The CDR3 is 15 residues long. With 3 bases clipped from V and 4 bases from J, the junction kept 5 bases outside the gene matches. The receptor was isolated from a woman under 40 in good health and CMV-seronegative. Sequences were obtained from PBMCs. The rearrangement uses TRBV30 and TRBJ2-1; TRBD1 agrees at 11 bases. This CDR3 is CAWSRGTGGYNEQFF. The CDR3 nucleotides read TGTGCCTGGAGCCGCGGGACAGGGGGTTACAATGAGCAGTTCTTC.